The rows below give T cell receptor beta chains drawn from one sample of a study of OX40 agonist ivuxolimab in advanced cancers. The data were produced by immunoSEQ multiplex PCR, yet TCRdb's version contains in-frame clones alone and is incomplete. Of roughly 40,000 clones in the sample, more than 80% were seen once. The sequences come from CD4+ or CD8+ T cells sorted from blood, collected in a trial of the OX40 agonist ivuxolimab. The receptors stem from an adult with an advanced solid tumor such as melanoma, head and neck, liver or kidney cancer. Each CDR3 is given without its conserved first and last residue. The order of the fields is V gene, J gene, CDR3 protein.

v_gene: TRBV27
j_gene: TRBJ2-1
CDR3aa: ASSSPGLAREQF

v_gene: TRBV6-5
j_gene: TRBJ1-6
CDR3aa: ASTILSSYNSPLH

v_gene: TRBV7-3
j_gene: TRBJ2-2
CDR3aa: ASSPQGGGELF

v_gene: TRBV4-2
j_gene: TRBJ2-7
CDR3aa: ASSQLTSRYSYEQY

v_gene: TRBV5-1
j_gene: TRBJ2-7
CDR3aa: ASSPDRINEQY

v_gene: TRBV11-2
j_gene: TRBJ1-1
CDR3aa: ASSLLTGSAF

v_gene: TRBV7-8
j_gene: TRBJ2-7
CDR3aa: ASSLETSLLEQY

v_gene: TRBV28
j_gene: TRBJ1-2
CDR3aa: ASSQGAKGYT

v_gene: TRBV9
j_gene: TRBJ2-5
CDR3aa: ASSAVFRAVKETQY

v_gene: TRBV5-1
j_gene: TRBJ2-3
CDR3aa: ASRSGTSLTDTQY

v_gene: TRBV14
j_gene: TRBJ1-2
CDR3aa: ASSGKGGWGYT